This TCR beta chain was identified in a study of immune heterogeneity within non-small cell lung tumors. TCR beta CDR3 amplification used multiplex PCR with 32 V and 13 J primers. TCRdb re-called the multiplex PCR reads through MiXCR, storing one row per CDR3 protein. The table lists more than 9,000 distinct CDR3 sequences, roughly a third of them singletons, with about 11% in the top ten. Genomic DNA extracted from bulk tumor tissue served as template. A total of about 540 ng was used per sample. Doctors removed several biopsies from each primary tumor during surgery, keeping them far apart. Untreated, newly diagnosed non-small cell lung cancer patients underwent curative surgery. The receptor was isolated from a man aged 55-75 years with non-small cell lung cancer. Source material: lung tumor tissue.

The CDR3 region has the DNA TGTGCCAGCAGCTCCAGGACTAGCTCAGTTGCCAATGAGCAGTTCTTC. It specifies CASSSRTSSVANEQFF. J is TRBJ2-5 and V is TRBV9; 8 bases align to TRBD2. The closer fit of TRBJ2-1 to the DNA end suggests the J call may be wrong. The CDR3 contains 16 residues. From germline, CDR1 is SGDLS and CDR2 YYNGEE.